This T cell receptor (beta chain) originates from a study of T-cell reconstitution after alpha-beta-depleted transplantation in children. This clonotype has a handful of counts. Germline V gene data show CDR1 as KGHDR and CDR2 as SFDVKD. CDR3 length: 13 amino acids. Trimming took off 5 bases at V and 5 bases at J, with 11 bases between the two ends. Unique molecular identifiers were incorporated during preparation of the TCRbeta library. TCRdb analysed the PCR reads with MiXCR anew, one entry per CDR3 protein. The data show under 350,000 distinct CDR3 sequences, with 9.9% seen just once and around 9.1% held by the top ten.

The sample here was PBMCs from the stem cell graft donor, taken from the stem cell graft. The chain employs TRBV24-1 and TRBJ2-5; D remains ambiguous. The clonotype comes from a human donor who donated a stem cell graft to a child with SCID. CDR3 bases: TGTGCCACCAGTGCCGCTGGGGTTGAGACCCAGTACTTC. Its translation: CATSAAGVETQYF.